A single sample is the source of the 2 T cell receptor beta chains below, sequenced in a study of blood T cell repertoires in COVID-19. The method was immunoSEQ multiplex PCR; TCRdb's version includes in-frame clones alone and lacks a portion of them. The sample carries fewer than 120,000 clones, 65% to 80% recorded once. Sequenced sample: peripheral blood. These receptors all stem from a woman between 55 and 75 years old with acute or convalescent COVID-19.

V gene TRBV4-3 combines with J gene TRBJ1-3; D gene unclear. Germline V gene lookup returns CDR1 LGHNA and CDR2 YSLEER. This CDR3 comprises 16 residues. The ends were cut back, 0 bases at V and 7 bases at J, with 16 bases in the middle. The CDR3 DNA follows: TGCGCCAGCAGCCAAGATTTTTTGAGCCCTCCGAACACCATATATTTT. It encodes CASSQDFLSPPNTIYF.

The V gene is TRBV19, the J gene TRBJ2-2, with 7 bases that match TRBD1. Germline CDR1 reads LNHDA; CDR2 reads SQIVND (reference sequence). Trimming took 3 bases from V and 4 from J; bases not matched to a gene: 8. The CDR3 length is 16 residues. The CDR3 nucleotides read TGTGCCAGTAGTATCAGGGGGTCTGTGAGCACCGGGGAGCTGTTTTTT. Amino acids: CASSIRGSVSTGELFF.